These T cell receptor beta chains were read from a single sample in a study of T cells after yellow fever vaccination. In TCRdb, the 5' RACE reads were re-called with MiXCR into one record per CDR3 protein. The sample has hundreds of thousands of distinct CDR3 sequences, about 12% seen once; the top ten hold 15%. Sequenced here: PBMCs, sampled on the day of the yellow fever booster vaccination. The receptors stem from a young man who received the YFV17D yellow fever vaccine. The CDR3 runs from the conserved cysteine through the conserved F or W. D genes are given only for firm matches. Some rows mark clone size as missing; the rest say once, few, many or name a class of expanded clone.

>few|TRBV12-3/TRBV12-4|TRBJ2-5|TRBD1
CASSLYLGDRAQETQYF
TGTGCCAGCAGTTTATATTTGGGGGACAGGGCCCAAGAGACCCAGTACTTC
>-|TRBV5-1|TRBJ2-2|TRBD1
CASSFSGGAAGELFF
TGCGCCAGCAGCTTTTCAGGGGGCGCCGCCGGGGAGCTGTTTTTT
>-|TRBV7-2|TRBJ2-1|TRBD2
CASSLEAGGTYEQFF
TGTGCCAGCAGCTTAGAAGCGGGAGGTACCTATGAGCAGTTCTTC
>-|TRBV6-1|TRBJ2-3|TRBD2
CASSPAGTSGTADTQYF
TGTGCCAGCAGCCCCGCCGGGACTAGCGGGACTGCGGATACGCAGTATTTT
>-|TRBV5-1|TRBJ1-2|TRBD1
CASSFTGGDGYTF
TGCGCCAGCAGCTTTACAGGGGGCGATGGCTACACCTTC
>-|TRBV7-9|TRBJ1-5|-
CASSSSPQPQHF
TGTGCCAGCAGCTCCAGCCCTCAGCCCCAGCATTTT
>many|TRBV5-6|TRBJ2-7|-
CASSRPAGRSEQYF
TGTGCCAGCAGCCGACCGGCAGGGAGAAGCGAGCAGTACTTC
>many|TRBV4-3|TRBJ2-3|-
CASSQDFGNTDTQYF
TGCGCCAGCAGCCAAGATTTTGGCAACACAGATACGCAGTATTTT
>-|TRBV5-1|TRBJ2-5|TRBD1
CASSSAGTGETQYF
TGCGCCAGCAGCTCAGCCGGGACAGGGGAGACCCAGTACTTC
>-|TRBV7-2|TRBJ2-3|TRBD2
CASSRGSSGTDTQYF
TGTGCCAGCAGCCGAGGGTCTAGCGGGACAGATACGCAGTATTTT
>-|TRBV20-1|TRBJ2-2|TRBD2
CSARVGGSATGELFF
TGCAGTGCCCGGGTGGGCGGGAGTGCCACCGGGGAGCTGTTTTTT
>few|TRBV12-3/TRBV12-4|TRBJ2-1|-
CASSPRGDSSYNEQFF
TGTGCCAGCAGTCCCCGCGGGGATAGCTCCTACAATGAGCAGTTCTTC
>few|TRBV30|TRBJ1-1|TRBD1
CAWGKRQGRTEAFF
TGTGCCTGGGGGAAGCGACAGGGGCGAACTGAAGCTTTCTTT
>-|TRBV7-2|TRBJ2-3|TRBD1
CASSFLDRGHGTDTQYF
TGTGCCAGCAGCTTCCTCGACAGGGGGCATGGCACAGATACGCAGTATTTT
>many|TRBV7-2|TRBJ1-2|TRBD1
CASSQVTRGAGGYTF
TGTGCCAGCAGCCAAGTAACCAGGGGGGCGGGCGGCTACACCTTC
>many|TRBV5-1|TRBJ2-5|TRBD1
CASSLRPGGWETQYF
TGCGCCAGCAGCTTGAGGCCAGGGGGCTGGGAGACCCAGTACTTC
>-|TRBV10-3|TRBJ2-3|-
CAISDPGPSTDTQYF
TGTGCCATCAGTGATCCGGGGCCTAGCACAGATACGCAGTATTTT
>-|TRBV6-1|TRBJ1-4|-
CASSGSVGANEKLFF
TGTGCCAGCAGTGGGTCAGTGGGAGCGAATGAAAAACTGTTTTTT
>-|TRBV7-8|TRBJ2-1|-
CASSQPRHKYNEQFF
TGTGCCAGCAGTCAGCCCCGGCATAAGTACAATGAGCAGTTCTTC
>many|TRBV20-1|TRBJ2-4|-
CSARELAKNIQYF
TGCAGTGCTCGGGAGCTAGCCAAAAACATTCAGTACTTC
>few|TRBV3-1|TRBJ2-2|-
CASSVQGIHGELFF
TGTGCCAGCAGTGTACAGGGAATACACGGGGAGCTGTTTTTT
>-|TRBV30|TRBJ2-7|-
CAWSVMSFEQYF
TGTGCCTGGAGTGTTATGAGCTTCGAGCAGTACTTC
>-|TRBV25-1|TRBJ2-1|-
CASSLRGGYEQFF
TGTGCCAGCTCACTGCGGGGAGGCTATGAGCAGTTCTTC
>few|TRBV4-2|TRBJ2-2|-
CASSQVHSANTGELFF
TGTGCCAGCAGCCAAGTTCATTCAGCGAACACCGGGGAGCTGTTTTTT
>-|TRBV5-1|TRBJ2-5|TRBD2
CASSLLLAGGLGETQYF
TGCGCCAGCAGCTTGTTGCTAGCGGGAGGTTTAGGAGAGACCCAGTACTTC
>few|TRBV6-2/TRBV6-3|TRBJ1-2|-
CASSLHLTGRGLYGYTF
TGTGCCAGCAGCCTACATCTGACAGGTCGGGGACTCTATGGCTACACCTTC
>many|TRBV9|TRBJ2-3|-
CASSVSVASTDTQYF
TGTGCCAGCAGCGTATCGGTAGCATCCACAGATACGCAGTATTTT
>-|TRBV19|TRBJ1-4|-
CASRIGYFGNEKLFF
TGTGCCAGTAGGATAGGGTACTTCGGGAATGAAAAACTGTTTTTT
>few|TRBV5-1|TRBJ1-3|-
CASSPLASGNTIYF
TGCGCCAGCAGCCCGTTAGCGTCTGGAAACACCATATATTTT
>few|TRBV7-9|TRBJ1-2|TRBD1
CASSGQGPTADGYTF
TGTGCCAGCAGCGGACAGGGCCCCACCGCGGATGGCTACACCTTC
>many|TRBV6-6|TRBJ2-5|-
CASGRETQYF
TGTGCCAGCGGGCGGGAGACCCAGTACTTC
>-|TRBV20-1|TRBJ2-1|-
CSASATSTGNEQFF
TGCAGTGCTAGCGCGACCTCCACCGGCAATGAGCAGTTCTTC
>many|TRBV2|TRBJ2-1|-
CASTPRARNEQFF
TGTGCCAGCACCCCCAGGGCCCGCAATGAGCAGTTCTTC
>few|TRBV7-2|TRBJ2-5|TRBD2
CASSPRTSWETQYF
TGTGCCAGCAGCCCTCGGACTAGCTGGGAGACCCAGTACTTC
>few|TRBV29-1|TRBJ2-7|-
CSVLTIPYEQYF
TGCAGCGTTCTTACGATTCCCTACGAGCAGTACTTC
>-|TRBV19|TRBJ2-4|-
CASTISPSHIQYF
TGTGCCAGTACGATTTCCCCCAGTCACATTCAGTACTTC
>few|TRBV3-1|TRBJ2-1|-
CASVRAGRNNEQFF
TGTGCCAGCGTTAGGGCCGGACGGAACAATGAGCAGTTCTTC
>few|TRBV3-1|TRBJ2-1|-
CASSQGGGTSYNEQFF
TGTGCCAGCAGCCAAGGAGGCGGCACCTCCTACAATGAGCAGTTCTTC